This entry is about one T cell receptor beta chain. The antigen remains unidentified. PCR involved 60 Vbeta and 13 Jbeta primers. Per the original data handling: In a later analysis, approximately 80 million unique TCR beta chains included roughly 11 million shared by two or more donors. Assay used: immunoSEQ multiplex PCR; TCRdb lists only in-frame clones, some missing. The D gene and trimming were derived from the DNA, and the V and J assignments and clone size from that table. The table has 55,000 to 65,000 clones, roughly 77% seen once. This sample is drawn from a study of cytomegalovirus exposure and HLA in healthy donors. Study results and limitations: The classifier reportedly diagnosed cytomegalovirus status with high sensitivity and specificity.

The receptor's source is a man aged 30-40 years in good health and CMV-seropositive. What was sequenced was PBMCs.

CDR3 in amino acids: CASSYATTDTQYF. In DNA form, the CDR3 reads TGTGCCAGCAGTTATGCCACTACAGATACGCAGTATTTT. The rearrangement uses TRBV6-9 and TRBJ2-3; D remains ambiguous. The CDR3 is 13 amino acids. Germline loops: CDR1 MNHGY, CDR2 SVAAGI. Trimming removed 2 bases at V and 3 bases at J, with 6 bases between.